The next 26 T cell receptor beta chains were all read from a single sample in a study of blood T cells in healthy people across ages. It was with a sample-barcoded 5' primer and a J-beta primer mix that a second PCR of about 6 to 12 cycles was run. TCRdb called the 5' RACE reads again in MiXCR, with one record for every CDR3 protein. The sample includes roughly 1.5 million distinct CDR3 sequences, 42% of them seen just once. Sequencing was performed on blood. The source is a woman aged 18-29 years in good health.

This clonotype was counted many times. CDR3 bases: TGTGCCAGCAGCTTAGCCAGGAGTTACAATGAGCAGTTCTTC. Protein sequence: CASSLARSYNEQFF. V and J are TRBV7-8 and TRBJ2-1; D unclear. The CDR3 is 14 amino acids. Germline V gives CDR1 SGHVS, CDR2 FQNEAQ. Trimming removed 0 bases at V and 4 bases at J, with 7 bases between.

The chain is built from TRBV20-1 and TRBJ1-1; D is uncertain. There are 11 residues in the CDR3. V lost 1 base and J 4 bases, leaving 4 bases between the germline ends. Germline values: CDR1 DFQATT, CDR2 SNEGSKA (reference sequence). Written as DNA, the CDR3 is TGCAGTGCTAGAGGCCCCACTGAAGCTTTCTTT. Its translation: CSARGPTEAFF.

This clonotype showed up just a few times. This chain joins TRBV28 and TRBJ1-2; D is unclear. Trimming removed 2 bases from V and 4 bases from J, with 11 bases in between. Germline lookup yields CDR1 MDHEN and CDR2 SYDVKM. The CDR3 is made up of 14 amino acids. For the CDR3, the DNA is TGTGCCAGCAGTTTAGTTCCGGGCCCCTATGGCTACACCTTC. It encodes CASSLVPGPYGYTF.

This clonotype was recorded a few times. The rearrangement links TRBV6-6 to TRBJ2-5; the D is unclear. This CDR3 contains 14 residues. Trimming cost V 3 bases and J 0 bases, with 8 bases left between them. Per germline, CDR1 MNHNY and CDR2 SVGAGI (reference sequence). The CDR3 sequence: CASSYQKNQETQYF. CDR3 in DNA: TGTGCCAGCAGTTATCAGAAAAACCAAGAGACCCAGTACTTC.

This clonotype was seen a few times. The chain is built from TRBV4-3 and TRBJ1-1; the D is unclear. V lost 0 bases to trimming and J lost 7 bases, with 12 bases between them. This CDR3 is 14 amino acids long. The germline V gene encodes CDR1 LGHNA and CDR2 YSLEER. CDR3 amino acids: CASSQDQTAHEAFF. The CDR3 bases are TGCGCCAGCAGCCAAGATCAGACGGCGCATGAAGCTTTCTTT.

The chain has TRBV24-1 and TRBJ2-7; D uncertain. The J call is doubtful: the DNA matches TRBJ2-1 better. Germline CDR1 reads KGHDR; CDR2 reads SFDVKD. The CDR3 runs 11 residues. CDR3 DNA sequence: TGTGCCCCGCAGAGCTCCCATGAGCAGTTCTTC. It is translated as CAPQSSHEQFF.

In DNA, the CDR3 is TGCAGCGTTGTGGCAGTGTTATTGAACACTGAAGCTTTCTTT. Translating it yields CSVVAVLLNTEAFF. The chain employs TRBV29-1 and TRBJ1-1; D is unclear. Trimming shortened V by 4 bases and J by 0 bases, and 12 bases separated the two germline ends. The CDR3 length is 14 residues. CDR1 is SQVTM, CDR2 ANQGSEA, per germline.

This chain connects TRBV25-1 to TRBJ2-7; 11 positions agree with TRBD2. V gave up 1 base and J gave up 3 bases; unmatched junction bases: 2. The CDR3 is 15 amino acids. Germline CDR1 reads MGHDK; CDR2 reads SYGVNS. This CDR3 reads CASSEFGTSGYEQYF. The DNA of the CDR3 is TGTGCCAGCAGTGAATTCGGGACTAGCGGCTACGAGCAGTACTTC.

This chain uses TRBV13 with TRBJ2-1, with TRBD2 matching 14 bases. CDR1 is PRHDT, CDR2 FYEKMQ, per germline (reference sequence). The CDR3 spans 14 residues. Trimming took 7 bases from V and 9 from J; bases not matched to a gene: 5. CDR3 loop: CASNRTSGRIEQFF. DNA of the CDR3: TGTGCCAGCAACCGGACTAGCGGGAGGATTGAGCAGTTCTTC. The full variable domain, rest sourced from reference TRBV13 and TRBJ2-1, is AAGVIQSPRHLIKEKRETATLKCYPIPRHDTVYWYQQGPGQDPQFLISFYEKMQSDKGSIPDRFSAQQFSDYHSELNMSSLELGDSALYFCASNRTSGRIEQFFGPGTRLTVL.

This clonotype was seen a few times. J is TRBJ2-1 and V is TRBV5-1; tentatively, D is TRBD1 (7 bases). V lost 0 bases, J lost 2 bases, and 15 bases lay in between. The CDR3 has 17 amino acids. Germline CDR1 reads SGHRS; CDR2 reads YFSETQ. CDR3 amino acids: CASSLGTGAGTYNEQFF. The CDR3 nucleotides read TGCGCCAGCAGCTTGGGGACAGGAGCGGGCACCTACAATGAGCAGTTCTTC. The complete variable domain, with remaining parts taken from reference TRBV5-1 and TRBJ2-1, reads KAGVTQTPRYLIKTRGQQVTLSCSPISGHRSVSWYQQTPGQGLQFLFEYFSETQRNKGNFPGRFSGRQFSNSRSEMNVSTLELGDSALYLCASSLGTGAGTYNEQFFGPGTRLTVL.

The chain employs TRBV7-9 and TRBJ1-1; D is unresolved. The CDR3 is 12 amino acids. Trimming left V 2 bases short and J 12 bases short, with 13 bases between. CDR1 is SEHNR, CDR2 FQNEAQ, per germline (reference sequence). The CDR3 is CASSLSEGNSFF. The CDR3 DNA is TGTGCCAGCAGCTTATCCGAAGGAAATTCTTTCTTT.

The CDR3 DNA reads as TGCGCCAGCAGCCAACCTCTGGATTATAATTCACCCCTCCACTTT. Translated, it gives CASSQPLDYNSPLHF. The V and J genes are TRBV4-1 and TRBJ1-6; D remains unclear. The V and J ends lost 2 bases and 4 bases respectively, with 9 bases between them. This CDR3 contains 15 residues. Per germline, CDR1 MGHRA and CDR2 YSYEKL.

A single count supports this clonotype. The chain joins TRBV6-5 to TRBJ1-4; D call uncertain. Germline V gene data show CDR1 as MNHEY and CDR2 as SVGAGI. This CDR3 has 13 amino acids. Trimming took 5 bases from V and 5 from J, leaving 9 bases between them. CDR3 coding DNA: TGTGCCAGCAGTGACGGGCAGAATGAAAAACTGTTTTTT. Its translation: CASSDGQNEKLFF.

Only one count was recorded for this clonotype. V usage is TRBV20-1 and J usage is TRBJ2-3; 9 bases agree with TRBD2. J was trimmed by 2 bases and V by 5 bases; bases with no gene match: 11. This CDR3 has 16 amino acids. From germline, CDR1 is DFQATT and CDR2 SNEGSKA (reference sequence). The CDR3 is CSASAGGPGFTDTQYF. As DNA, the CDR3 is TGCAGTGCTTCCGCGGGAGGGCCCGGATTCACAGATACGCAGTATTTT.

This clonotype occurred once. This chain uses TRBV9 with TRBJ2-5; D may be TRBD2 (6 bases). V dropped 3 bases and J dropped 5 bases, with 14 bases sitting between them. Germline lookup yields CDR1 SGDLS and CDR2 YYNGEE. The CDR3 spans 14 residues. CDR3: CASSEGLTLETQYF. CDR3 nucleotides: TGTGCCAGCAGCGAGGGACTTACTCTTGAGACCCAGTACTTC.

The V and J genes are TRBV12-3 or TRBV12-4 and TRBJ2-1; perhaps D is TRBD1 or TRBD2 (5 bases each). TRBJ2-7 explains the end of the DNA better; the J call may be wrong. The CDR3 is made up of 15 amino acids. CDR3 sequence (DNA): TGTGCCAGCAGTTTTGACGGGACGTTATACAATGAGCAGTACTTC. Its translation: CASSFDGTLYNEQYF.

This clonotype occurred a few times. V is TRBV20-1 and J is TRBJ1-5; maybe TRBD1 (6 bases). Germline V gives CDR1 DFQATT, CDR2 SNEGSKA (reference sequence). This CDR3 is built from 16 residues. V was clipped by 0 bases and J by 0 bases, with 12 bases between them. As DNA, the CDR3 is TGCAGTGCTAGAGATAAGGGGGATGTTAGCAATCAGCCCCAGCATTTT. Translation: CSARDKGDVSNQPQHF.

The CDR3 nucleotides read TGTGCCAGCAGCCCCGGAACAGGGGGCTGGTATGGCTACACCTTC. Its translation: CASSPGTGGWYGYTF. V gene TRBV9 combines with J gene TRBJ1-2, with 9 bases lining up with TRBD1. In germline, CDR1 is SGDLS, CDR2 YYNGEE. The CDR3 consists of 15 residues. Unmatched junction bases numbered 9, after V lost 4 bases and J lost 5 bases.

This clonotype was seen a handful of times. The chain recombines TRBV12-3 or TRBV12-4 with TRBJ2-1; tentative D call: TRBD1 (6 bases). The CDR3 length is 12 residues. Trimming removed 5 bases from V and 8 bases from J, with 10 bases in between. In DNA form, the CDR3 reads TGTGCCAGCAGTACAGGGATCTATGAGCAGTTCTTC. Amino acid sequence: CASSTGIYEQFF.

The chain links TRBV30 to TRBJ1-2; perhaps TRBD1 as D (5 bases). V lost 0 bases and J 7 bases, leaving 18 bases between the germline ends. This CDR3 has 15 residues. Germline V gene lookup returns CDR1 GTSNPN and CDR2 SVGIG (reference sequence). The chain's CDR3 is CAWSVSRGRLCGYTF. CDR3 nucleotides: TGTGCCTGGAGTGTTTCCCGGGGCCGATTGTGTGGCTACACCTTC. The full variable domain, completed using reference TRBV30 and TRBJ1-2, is SQTIHQWPATLVQPVGSPLSLECTVEGTSNPNLYWYRQAAGRGLQLLFYSVGIGQISSEVPQNLSASRPQDRQFILSSKKLLLSDSGFYLCAWSVSRGRLCGYTFGSGTRLTVV.

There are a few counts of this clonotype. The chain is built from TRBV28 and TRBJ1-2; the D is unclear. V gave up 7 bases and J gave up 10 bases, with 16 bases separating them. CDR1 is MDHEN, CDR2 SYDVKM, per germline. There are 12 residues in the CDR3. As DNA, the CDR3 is TGTGCCAGCACTCCCCCCGGGAGCCTCTACACCTTC. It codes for CASTPPGSLYTF.

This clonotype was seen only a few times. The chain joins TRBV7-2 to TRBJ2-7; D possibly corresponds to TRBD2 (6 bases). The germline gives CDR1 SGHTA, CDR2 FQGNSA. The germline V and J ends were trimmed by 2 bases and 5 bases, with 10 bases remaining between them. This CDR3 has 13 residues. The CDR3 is CASSLRTGDEQYF. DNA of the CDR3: TGTGCCAGCAGCTTACGTACGGGAGACGAGCAGTACTTC.

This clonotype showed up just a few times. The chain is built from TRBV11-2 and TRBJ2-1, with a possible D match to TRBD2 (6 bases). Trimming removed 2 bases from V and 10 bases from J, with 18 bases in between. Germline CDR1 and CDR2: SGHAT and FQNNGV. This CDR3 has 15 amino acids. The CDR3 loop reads CASSLMGIGGVEQFF. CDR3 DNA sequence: TGTGCCAGCAGCTTAATGGGTATCGGGGGAGTCGAGCAGTTCTTC.

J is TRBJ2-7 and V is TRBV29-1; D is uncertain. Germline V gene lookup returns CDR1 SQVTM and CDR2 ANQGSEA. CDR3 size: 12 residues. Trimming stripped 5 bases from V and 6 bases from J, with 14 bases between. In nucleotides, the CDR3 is TGCAGCGTTTTCCATCCCCCAAGCGAGCAGTACTTC. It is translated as CSVFHPPSEQYF.

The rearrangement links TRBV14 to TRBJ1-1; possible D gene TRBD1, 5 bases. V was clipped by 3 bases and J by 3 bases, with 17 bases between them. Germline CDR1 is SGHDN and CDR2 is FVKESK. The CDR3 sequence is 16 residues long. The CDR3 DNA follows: TGTGCCAGCAGCCACCCAAACCGGGGCTCCTACACTGAAGCTTTCTTT. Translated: CASSHPNRGSYTEAFF. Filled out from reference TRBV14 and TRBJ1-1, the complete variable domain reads EAGVTQFPSHSVIEKGQTVTLRCDPISGHDNLYWYRRVMGKEIKFLLHFVKESKQDESGMPNNRFLAERTGGTYSTLKVQPAELEDSGVYFCASSHPNRGSYTEAFFGQGTRLTVV.

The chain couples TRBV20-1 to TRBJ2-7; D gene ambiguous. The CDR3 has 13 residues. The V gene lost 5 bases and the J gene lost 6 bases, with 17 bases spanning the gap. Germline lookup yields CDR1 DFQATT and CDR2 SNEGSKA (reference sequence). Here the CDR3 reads CSAPLDSSLEQYF. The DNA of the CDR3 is TGCAGTGCTCCCCTCGACTCCTCCCTCGAGCAGTACTTC.